These T cell receptor beta chains were read from a single sample in a study of cytomegalovirus exposure and HLA in healthy donors. Measured with immunoSEQ multiplex PCR; TCRdb has only the in-frame clones, and not every one. The sample contains roughly 140,000 clones, approximately 80% of which appear only once. The specimen sequenced was PBMCs. All receptors come from a woman under 30 in good health and CMV-seropositive. Each CDR3 is given with its conserved first and last residue. Each record gives: V gene, J gene, CDR3 protein.

v_gene: TRBV27; j_gene: TRBJ1-5; CDR3aa: CASSLGQGLQPQHF
v_gene: TRBV7-6; j_gene: TRBJ1-1; CDR3aa: CASSLARNTEAFF
v_gene: TRBV9; j_gene: TRBJ1-1; CDR3aa: CASSAGQSTEAFF
v_gene: TRBV2; j_gene: TRBJ2-7; CDR3aa: CASTGEGQGRAQYF
v_gene: TRBV5-4; j_gene: TRBJ2-7; CDR3aa: CASSSGTVTYEQYF
v_gene: TRBV10-2; j_gene: TRBJ2-3; CDR3aa: CASSESGRTDTQYF
v_gene: TRBV13; j_gene: TRBJ1-6; CDR3aa: CASSPMGQGSFGSPLHF
v_gene: TRBV7-9; j_gene: TRBJ2-5; CDR3aa: CASSLSGMGQETQYF
v_gene: TRBV7-2; j_gene: TRBJ1-2; CDR3aa: CASSPTLPNYGYTF
v_gene: TRBV6-6; j_gene: TRBJ2-3; CDR3aa: CASNPSGGPTDTQYF
v_gene: TRBV4-1; j_gene: TRBJ1-4; CDR3aa: CASNKGINEKLFF
v_gene: TRBV5-4; j_gene: TRBJ1-1; CDR3aa: CASNQQLGGKGIMNTEAFF
v_gene: TRBV28; j_gene: TRBJ1-3; CDR3aa: CASSLVPGQGSGNTIYF
v_gene: TRBV6-1; j_gene: TRBJ1-2; CDR3aa: CASGRQGMSYGYTF
v_gene: TRBV11-3; j_gene: TRBJ2-3; CDR3aa: CASSLRGQDTQYF
v_gene: TRBV5-1; j_gene: TRBJ1-6; CDR3aa: CASSLDATGADNSPLHF
v_gene: TRBV10-2; j_gene: TRBJ2-3; CDR3aa: CASSESMWASTDTQYF
v_gene: TRBV6-6; j_gene: TRBJ1-2; CDR3aa: CASSTNVGQGGYGYTF
v_gene: TRBV4-2; j_gene: TRBJ1-1; CDR3aa: CASSQDRQGTEAFF
v_gene: TRBV7-2; j_gene: TRBJ1-6; CDR3aa: CASSLDRANSPLHF
v_gene: TRBV10-1; j_gene: TRBJ2-2; CDR3aa: CASSESTGHFGELFF
v_gene: TRBV2; j_gene: TRBJ2-3; CDR3aa: CASSDLRLRPDTQYF
v_gene: TRBV4-1; j_gene: TRBJ1-5; CDR3aa: CASSPGEDRYNQPQHF
v_gene: TRBV5-1; j_gene: TRBJ2-1; CDR3aa: CASSLGLAGNYNEQFF
v_gene: TRBV27; j_gene: TRBJ1-2; CDR3aa: CASSPRQGASYTF
v_gene: TRBV7-8; j_gene: TRBJ1-6; CDR3aa: CASSLDLRQGESSYNSPLHF
v_gene: TRBV5-1; j_gene: TRBJ1-2; CDR3aa: CASSLGPGQGVWNTF
v_gene: TRBV5-4; j_gene: TRBJ2-7; CDR3aa: CASNRGDEQYF
v_gene: TRBV11-2; j_gene: TRBJ1-3; CDR3aa: CASSLDRGLGNTIYF
v_gene: TRBV5-1; j_gene: TRBJ1-1; CDR3aa: CASSLMPGTGGGGNTEAFF
v_gene: TRBV7-2; j_gene: TRBJ1-2; CDR3aa: CASSRKGQAVHYGYTF
v_gene: TRBV5-6; j_gene: TRBJ1-5; CDR3aa: CASSFGGRGDQPQHF
v_gene: TRBV10-3; j_gene: TRBJ1-2; CDR3aa: CAISDQGWGGYTF